This TCR beta chain derives from a study of cytomegalovirus exposure and HLA in healthy donors. Study outcomes and limitations: Later on, analysis showed that most CMV-associated TCR beta chains appeared to be HLA-restricted. TCR beta V- and J-gene trimming was later associated with a missense DCLRE1C variant.

Researchers ran the PCR with 60 Vbeta and 13 Jbeta primers. The data were produced by immunoSEQ multiplex PCR, yet TCRdb's version contains in-frame clones alone and is incomplete. The sample lists under 130,000 clones; 83% were seen once. With 8 bases clipped from V and 0 bases from J, the junction kept 4 bases outside the gene matches. Germline assignment: CDR1 ENHRY and CDR2 SYGVKD. This CDR3 contains 14 residues. On this clone: Its antigen is not known.

Sequenced sample: PBMCs. This clonotype originated in a man between 18 and 35 years old in good health and CMV-seronegative. The J gene is TRBJ1-5, the V gene TRBV10-3; TRBD1 agrees at 7 bases. CDR3 amino acids: CAIGDSNSNQPQHF. In DNA, the CDR3 is TGTGCCATCGGGGACAGCAATAGCAATCAGCCCCAGCATTTT.